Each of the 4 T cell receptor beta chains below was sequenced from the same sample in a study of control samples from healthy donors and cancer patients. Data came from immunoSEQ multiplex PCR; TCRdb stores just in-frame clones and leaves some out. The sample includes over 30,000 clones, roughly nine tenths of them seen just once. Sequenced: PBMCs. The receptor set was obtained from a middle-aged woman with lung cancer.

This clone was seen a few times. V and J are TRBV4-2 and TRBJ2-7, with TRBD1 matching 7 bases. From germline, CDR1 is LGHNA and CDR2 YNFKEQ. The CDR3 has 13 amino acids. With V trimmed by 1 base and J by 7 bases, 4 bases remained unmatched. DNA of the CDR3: TGTGCCAGCAGCCAAGTGACAGGGCGGGAGCAGTACTTC. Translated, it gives CASSQVTGREQYF.

The CDR3: CASSRQSGNTIYF. Written as DNA, the CDR3 is TGCGCCAGCAGCCGACAGTCTGGAAACACCATATATTTT. The rearrangement joins TRBV4-3 to TRBJ1-3, with a weak D call TRBD1 (5 bases). In germline, CDR1 is LGHNA, CDR2 YSLEER. Trimming shortened V by 4 bases and J by 1 base, and 5 bases separated the two germline ends. There are 13 residues in the CDR3.

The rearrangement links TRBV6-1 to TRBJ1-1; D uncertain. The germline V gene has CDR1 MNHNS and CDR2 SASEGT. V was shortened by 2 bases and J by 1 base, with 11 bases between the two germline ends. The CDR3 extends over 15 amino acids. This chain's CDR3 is CASSEYGEWNTEAFF. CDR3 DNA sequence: TGTGCCAGCAGTGAATATGGGGAATGGAACACTGAAGCTTTCTTT.

In nucleotides, the CDR3 is TGTGCCAGCAGCGGGGACAGGGTTCAGCCCCAGCATTTT. Amino acids: CASSGDRVQPQHF. The rearrangement links TRBV12-3 or TRBV12-4 to TRBJ1-5, with TRBD1 identical over 9 bases. The CDR3 has 13 residues. V was clipped by 6 bases and J by 6 bases; unmatched bases: 3.